These 13 T cell receptor beta chains originate from one sample sequenced in a study of CD4 and CD8 cells across lung adenocarcinoma regions. TCRdb processed the PCR reads anew with MiXCR; each CDR3 protein has one entry. The profile covers some 10,000 distinct CDR3 sequences, with 40% to 55% appearing a single time and roughly a third taken by the ten largest. What was sequenced was CD8+ T cells from the margin of a lung tumor. These receptor sequences come from a male donor with lung adenocarcinoma. The CD4 and CD8 labels of this study may be unreliable.

This clonotype was counted only a few times. The chain recombines TRBV7-2 with TRBJ2-5; TRBD1 might be the D (6 bases). The DNA matches TRBJ2-1 better at its end, which makes the J call doubtful. Germline V gene data show CDR1 as SGHTA and CDR2 as FQGNSA. The CDR3 has 15 amino acids. This CDR3 reads CASSFFRTDSYEQFF. The CDR3 nucleotides are TGTGCCAGCAGCTTCTTCCGGACAGACTCCTACGAGCAGTTCTTC.

The table lists this clonotype with a few counts. This chain uses TRBV6-1 with TRBJ2-7; D gene uncertain. This CDR3 spans 13 amino acids. V lost 7 bases to trimming and J lost 0 bases, with 10 bases between them. Germline V gives CDR1 MNHNS, CDR2 SASEGT. The CDR3 nucleotides read TGTGCCAGCACCCAGGCGAGCTCCTACGAGCAGTACTTC. As protein: CASTQASSYEQYF.

V is TRBV6-1 and J is TRBJ2-3; a possible D gene is TRBD2 (5 bases). The end of the DNA aligns better with TRBJ2-7, so the J call may be wrong. Per germline, CDR1 MNHNS and CDR2 SASEGT. CDR3 length: 13 amino acids. CDR3 in DNA: TGTGCCAGGGGGATCTCTAGCAAAGATACGCAGTACTTC. Its protein product is CARGISSKDTQYF.

This clonotype has only a few counts. One junction end does not reproduce the germline sequence, and a read error may be involved. This chain links TRBV10-3 with TRBJ1-2; D remains unclear. In germline, CDR1 is ENHRY, CDR2 SYGVKD. This CDR3 spans 13 amino acids. This CDR3 reads CASSESANYGYTF. CDR3 nucleotide sequence: TGTGCCAGCAGTGAATCGGCTAACTATGGCTACACCTTC.

CDR3 nucleotide sequence: TGCAGTGCTAGAGAGGGGGCGGGCTCCTACAATGAGCAGTTCTTC. As protein: CSAREGAGSYNEQFF. This rearrangement joins TRBV20-1 to TRBJ2-1; tentatively, D is TRBD1 (6 bases). The germline CDR1 and CDR2 sequences are DFQATT and SNEGSKA (reference sequence). The CDR3 covers 15 residues. The ends were cut back, 0 bases at V and 0 bases at J, with 9 bases in the middle.

The table lists this clonotype with a few counts. The chain carries TRBV27 and TRBJ2-4, with 12 nucleotides matching TRBD1. The germline gives CDR1 MNHEY, CDR2 SMNVEV (reference sequence). Losses at the gene ends were 3 bases for V and 13 bases for J; bases not matched to a gene: 10. The CDR3 loop spans 15 amino acids. CDR3 amino acids: CASSFWDRGRYTQYF. For the CDR3, the DNA is TGTGCCAGCAGTTTTTGGGACAGGGGGCGCTACACCCAGTACTTC.

By sample share, this clonotype is medium-sized. This sequence joins TRBV6-1 and TRBJ1-2, with 9 nucleotides matching TRBD1. Germline V gives CDR1 MNHNS, CDR2 SASEGT. The CDR3 extends over 16 amino acids. Unmatched junction bases numbered 16, after V lost 6 bases and J lost 8 bases. CDR3 residues: CASSGTGTGWFLGYTF. The CDR3 bases are TGTGCCAGCAGCGGAACCGGGACAGGGTGGTTTTTAGGCTACACCTTC.

This clonotype was seen ten or more times. The rearrangement links TRBV27 to TRBJ2-6; TRBD1 matches at 7 bases. From germline, CDR1 is MNHEY and CDR2 SMNVEV (reference sequence). The CDR3 is 17 amino acids. Trimming cost V 4 bases and J 1 base; bases outside gene matches: 7. CDR3: CASSWGQYRSGANVLTF. CDR3 coding DNA: TGTGCCAGCAGTTGGGGACAGTATCGATCTGGGGCCAACGTCCTGACTTTC.

Remarks on this clonotype: Sequence at one end of the junction differs from germline and may be a read error. J is TRBJ2-3 and V is TRBV6-1; tentatively, D is TRBD1 (6 bases). This CDR3 contains 13 residues. Looked up from germline, CDR1 is MNHNS and CDR2 is SASEGT. The CDR3 coding sequence is TGTGCCAGCGGGGGCTCTAGCACAGATACGCAGTATTTC. It translates to CASGGSSTDTQYF.

This rearrangement joins TRBV27 to TRBJ2-1; TRBD1 aligns across 10 bases. The end of the DNA is better explained by TRBJ2-5, so the J call may be wrong. CDR1 is MNHEY and CDR2 is SMNVEV in the germline V gene (reference sequence). The CDR3 has 14 amino acids. CDR3 coding DNA: TGTGCCAGCAGCCGGGACAGGGGTCTGGAGACCCAGTACTTC. Residues: CASSRDRGLETQYF.

CDR3 bases: TGTGCCAGCAGTCCATGGGACGAAGAGACCCAGTACTTC. Residues: CASSPWDEETQYF. The chain employs TRBV6-1 and TRBJ2-1; D may match TRBD1 or TRBD2 (5 bases each). The end of the DNA is better explained by TRBJ2-5, so the J call may be wrong. The CDR3 contains 13 residues. Germline V gene sequence: CDR1 MNHNS, CDR2 SASEGT.

This clonotype came up a few times. V gene TRBV6-1 combines with J gene TRBJ2-3; D gene uncertain. The CDR3 extends over 13 amino acids. Germline assignment: CDR1 MNHNS and CDR2 SASEGT. V lost 7 bases to trimming and J lost 5 bases, with 13 bases between them. The CDR3 DNA reads TGTGCCAGCAACAAACCAGGACGAGATACGCAGTATTTT. This gives the protein CASNKPGRDTQYF.

The chain uses TRBV5-1 and TRBJ2-5, with TRBD2 matching over 8 bases. This CDR3 contains 17 residues. Germline V CDR1 and CDR2: SGHRS, YFSETQ. V lost 0 bases, J lost 2 bases, and 9 bases stayed unmatched. CDR3 coding DNA: TGCGCCAGCAGCTTGGGCCCCGGGGGGGCCCAACAAGAGACCCAGTACTTC. Translation gives CASSLGPGGAQQETQYF.